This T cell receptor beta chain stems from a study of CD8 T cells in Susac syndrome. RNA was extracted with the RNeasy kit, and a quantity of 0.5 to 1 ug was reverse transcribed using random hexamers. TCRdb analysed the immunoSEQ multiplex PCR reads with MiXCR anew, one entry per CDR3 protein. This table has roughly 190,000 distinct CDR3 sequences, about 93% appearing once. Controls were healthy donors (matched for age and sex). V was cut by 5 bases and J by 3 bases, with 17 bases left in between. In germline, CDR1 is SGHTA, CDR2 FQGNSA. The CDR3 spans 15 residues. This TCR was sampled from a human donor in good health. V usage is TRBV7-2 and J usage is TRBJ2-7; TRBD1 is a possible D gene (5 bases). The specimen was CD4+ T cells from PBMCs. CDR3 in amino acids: CASSPPGWQGYEQYF. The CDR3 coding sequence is TGTGCCAGCAGCCCACCTGGGTGGCAGGGCTACGAGCAGTACTTC.